Shown below are 14 T cell receptor beta chains from a single sample sequenced in a study of blood T cell repertoires in COVID-19. Assay used: immunoSEQ multiplex PCR; TCRdb lists only in-frame clones, some missing. The profile covers hundreds of thousands of clones, with around 85% appearing a single time and roughly 2.2% taken by the ten largest. The sequencing sample was made of peripheral blood. The receptor source for this set is a woman aged 45-65 years with acute or convalescent COVID-19.

The CDR3 loop reads CASSHTGGGNTIYF. CDR3 sequence (DNA): TGTGCCAGCAGCCATACAGGGGGAGGAAACACCATATATTTT. The chain is built from TRBV14 and TRBJ1-3; TRBD1 matches at 8 bases. Germline CDR1 reads SGHDN; CDR2 reads FVKESK. The CDR3 extends over 14 amino acids. The V and J ends lost 3 bases and 4 bases, in that order; junction bases with no gene match: 2.

The chain links TRBV30 to TRBJ1-2; TRBD1 agrees at 9 bases. The CDR3 is 14 amino acids. Trimming took 3 bases from V and 7 from J; bases not matched to a gene: 9. From germline, CDR1 is GTSNPN and CDR2 SVGIG (reference sequence). The CDR3: CAWRETGGVFGYTF. The CDR3 DNA sequence: TGTGCCTGGAGAGAAACAGGGGGCGTTTTTGGCTACACCTTC.

The J gene is TRBJ2-7, the V gene TRBV29-1; 9 bases agree with TRBD2. Unmatched junction bases numbered 11, after V lost 7 bases and J lost 1 base. CDR1 and CDR2 (germline): SQVTM, ANQGSEA. This CDR3 spans 15 amino acids. Written as DNA, the CDR3 is TGCAGCGCTTCCGGGACTAGCCTCGAATCCTACGAGCAGTACTTC. Translated: CSASGTSLESYEQYF.

The chain uses TRBV29-1 and TRBJ2-3; 11 bases are a match to TRBD2. The germline V gene has CDR1 SQVTM and CDR2 ANQGSEA. This CDR3 contains 14 residues. CDR3 sequence reads: CTLTGTSGSDTQYF. The CDR3 nucleotides are TGCACCCTAACCGGGACTAGCGGATCAGATACGCAGTATTTT.

V gene TRBV21-1 combines with J gene TRBJ1-1; TRBD1 was called by the table and not checked on the DNA. TRBV21-1 is termed a pseudogene. CDR3 size: 20 residues. CDR3 sequence (DNA): TGTGCCAGCAGCAAAGTTCAGAGGACAGGGGGCGCCGGTGTGAACACTGAAGCTTTCTTT. Translated, it gives CASSKVQRTGGAGVNTEAFF.

This chain uses TRBV7-3 with TRBJ1-1; perhaps TRBD1 as D (6 bases). The CDR3 is 13 residues long. Trimming left V 4 bases short and J 0 bases short, with 6 bases between. CDR1 and CDR2 from the germline V gene are SGHTA and FQGTGA. The DNA of the CDR3 is TGTGCCAGCAGCTCAGGGGTGAACACTGAAGCTTTCTTT. Translation: CASSSGVNTEAFF.

The chain has TRBV4-2 and TRBJ2-7; D not certain. The CDR3 loop spans 13 amino acids. The ends were cut back, 5 bases at V and 0 bases at J, with 8 bases in the middle. CDR1 and CDR2 from the germline V gene are LGHNA and YNFKEQ. The CDR3 sequence: CASSTSVSYEQYF. The CDR3 DNA follows: TGTGCCAGCAGCACGTCGGTCTCCTACGAGCAGTACTTC.

A word on this clone: Sequence at one end of the junction differs from germline and may be a read error. The identical CDR3 is also encoded by other nucleotide sequences in the sample. The chain carries TRBV7-9 and TRBJ2-2; D perhaps matches TRBD2 (6 bases). This CDR3 region has 14 residues. Germline V CDR1 and CDR2: SEHNR, FQNEAQ (reference sequence). The CDR3 bases are TGTGCTAGCAGCTTAGGCGGAGGGACCGGGGAGCTGTTTTTT. This translates into CASSLGGGTGELFF.

The chain couples TRBV27 to TRBJ1-1; 7 positions agree with TRBD1. V lost 2 bases and J lost 4; bases outside the gene matches: 7. The CDR3 runs to 15 residues. Germline loops: CDR1 MNHEY, CDR2 SMNVEV (reference sequence). This CDR3 is CASSLQGGSGTEAFF. The CDR3 DNA reads TGTGCCAGCAGTTTACAGGGGGGTTCGGGCACTGAAGCTTTCTTT.

The V and J genes are TRBV4-3 and TRBJ1-4, with 7 nucleotides matching TRBD1. Germline loops: CDR1 LGHNA, CDR2 YSLEER. The V segment lost 2 bases and the J segment 3 bases; nucleotides outside the gene matches: 3. This CDR3 spans 15 amino acids. CDR3 in amino acids: CASSQPGTANEKLFF. The DNA of the CDR3 is TGCGCCAGCAGCCAACCCGGGACAGCTAATGAAAAACTGTTTTTT.

This clone was recorded a few times. The chain is built from TRBV7-2 and TRBJ2-2; TRBD1 agrees at 8 bases. The CDR3 loop spans 15 amino acids. V dropped 6 bases and J dropped 3; count of bases not matched to a gene: 6. The germline gives CDR1 SGHTA, CDR2 FQGNSA. As DNA, the CDR3 is TGTGCCAGCAGGATGGACAGGGTGGACACCGGGGAGCTGTTTTTT. Translated, it gives CASRMDRVDTGELFF. Full variable domain (remainder filled in from reference TRBV7-2 and TRBJ2-2): GAGVSQSPSNKVTEKGKDVELRCDPISGHTALYWYRQSLGQGLEFLIYFQGNSAPDKSGLPSDRFSAERTGGSVSTLTIQRTQQEDSAVYLCASRMDRVDTGELFFGEGSRLTVL.

J is TRBJ1-1 and V is TRBV10-3; 7 nucleotides match TRBD1. Germline V lookup: CDR1 ENHRY, CDR2 SYGVKD. The CDR3 sequence is 15 residues long. Trimming took 10 bases from V and 5 from J; bases not matched to a gene: 16. The CDR3 DNA is TGTGCCACGACTACAGGGGCGAAGAGTAAGACTGAAGCTTTCTTT. Translated, it gives CATTTGAKSKTEAFF.

The genes are TRBV27 and TRBJ1-3; 7 bases are shared with TRBD1. After removal of 8 bases from V and 6 bases from J, the junction contained 7 bases not matched to a gene. Per the germline V gene, CDR1 is MNHEY and CDR2 is SMNVEV (reference sequence). The CDR3 spans 13 residues. The CDR3 bases are TGTGCCAGCCCTCCGGGACAGATAAACACCATATATTTT. Translation: CASPPGQINTIYF.

The CDR3 DNA sequence: TGTGCCAGCAGTTACTCGAGCCTCCCGGGACAGGGGAGTAGGCAGTACTTC. Translating gives CASSYSSLPGQGSRQYF. The rearrangement uses TRBV6-2 or TRBV6-3 and TRBJ2-7; 10 bases map to TRBD1. The CDR3 runs to 17 residues. The junction had 14 bases not matched to a gene; V was cut back by 0 bases and J by 9 bases. The V gene's germline CDR1 is MNHEY and CDR2 SVGEGT.